These 10 T cell receptor beta chains were sequenced from one sample in a study of early T cells in non-severe SARS-CoV-2 infection. TCRdb recomputed calls from the 5' RACE reads with MiXCR, one row per CDR3 protein. Of 80,000 to 95,000 distinct CDR3 sequences listed, around 15% are singletons. The specimen sequenced was whole blood. The receptors derive from an adult who was a healthcare worker with PCR-confirmed SARS-CoV-2 infection or an uninfected control (not recorded which).

V usage is TRBV5-5 and J usage is TRBJ2-3; D unclear. CDR1 is SGHKS and CDR2 is YYEKEE in the germline V gene (reference sequence). This CDR3 comprises 16 residues. Trimming removed 3 bases from V and 0 bases from J, with 14 bases in between. In DNA form, the CDR3 reads TGTGCCAGCAGCTCCCCGGGCCTTAGAAGCACAGATACGCAGTATTTT. The encoded protein is CASSSPGLRSTDTQYF.

This chain joins TRBV10-1 and TRBJ2-2; D remains unclear. V shed 5 bases and J shed 6 bases, with 13 bases lying between them. The CDR3 loop spans 14 amino acids. Germline V gene data show CDR1 as WNHNN and CDR2 as SYGVQD (reference sequence). This CDR3 is CASSPRALAGELFF. In DNA, the CDR3 is TGCGCCAGCAGTCCCCGGGCGTTGGCCGGGGAGCTGTTTTTT.

The J gene is TRBJ1-5, the V gene TRBV7-8; a possible D gene is TRBD1 (5 bases). The CDR3 sequence is 16 residues long. Between the trimmed V and J ends, which lost 2 bases and 2 bases, there was a span of 13 bases. CDR1 SGHVS and CDR2 FQNEAQ come from the germline V gene. The CDR3 loop reads CASSLRWMGGNQPQHF. The CDR3 bases are TGTGCCAGCAGCTTACGGTGGATGGGGGGCAATCAGCCCCAGCATTTT.

This clonotype was seen many times. The chain recombines TRBV20-1 with TRBJ2-7, with 8 bases identical to TRBD2. CDR3 length equals 15 residues. Trimming at V came to 3 bases and at J to 1 base, leaving 8 bases not matched to a gene. Per germline, CDR1 DFQATT and CDR2 SNEGSKA (reference sequence). This chain's CDR3 is CSARPLRGDSYEQYF. DNA of the CDR3: TGCAGTGCTAGGCCCCTGCGGGGGGATTCCTACGAGCAGTACTTC.

There are many counts of this clonotype. Here the CDR3 DNA reads TGTGCCAGCAGCACAGGACCCGATTCCTACAATGAGCAGTTCTTC. It yields the protein CASSTGPDSYNEQFF. J is TRBJ2-1 and V is TRBV9, with a tentative D call TRBD1 (5 bases). The V gene's germline CDR1 is SGDLS and CDR2 YYNGEE. This CDR3 has 15 amino acids. V lost 4 bases, J lost 1 base, and 12 bases lay in between.

In its sample, this clonotype was seen a few times. The V and J genes are TRBV7-2 and TRBJ2-7; D not resolved. The germline gives CDR1 SGHTA, CDR2 FQGNSA. Trimming removed 2 bases at V and 2 bases at J, with 10 bases between. The CDR3 is made up of 14 amino acids. The CDR3 DNA reads TGTGCCAGCAGCTTAAGGGTGGCACCCTACGAGCAGTACTTC. It encodes CASSLRVAPYEQYF.

The chain combines TRBV19 with TRBJ1-5, with no clear D. The CDR3 sequence is 12 residues long. Trimming took off 6 bases at V and 9 bases at J, with 12 bases between the two ends. In germline, CDR1 is LNHDA, CDR2 SQIVND (reference sequence). The CDR3 DNA is TGTGCCAGTAGGGATCCCGTGTTGCCCCAGCATTTT. Translation gives CASRDPVLPQHF.

This clonotype was counted between two and nine times. The chain couples TRBV6-1 to TRBJ2-7; no reliable D call. V lost 7 bases and J 1 base, leaving 11 bases between the germline ends. The CDR3 is 13 amino acids. From germline, CDR1 is MNHNS and CDR2 SASEGT. CDR3 DNA sequence: TGTGCCAGCATATCGGACGGATCCTACGAGCAGTACTTC. Protein product: CASISDGSYEQYF.

This rearrangement joins TRBV2 to TRBJ1-6; TRBD1 might be the D (5 bases). V lost 4 bases to trimming and J lost 7 bases, with 8 bases between them. The germline V gene has CDR1 SNHLY and CDR2 FYNNEI. This CDR3 is 13 amino acids long. Here the CDR3 reads CASSGQLNSPLHF. In nucleotides, the CDR3 is TGTGCCAGCAGTGGACAGCTGAATTCACCCCTCCACTTT. Together with reference TRBV2 and TRBJ1-6, the CDR3 gives the full variable domain: EPEVTQTPSHQVTQMGQEVILRCVPISNHLYFYWYRQILGQKVEFLVSFYNNEISEKSEIFDDQFSVERPDGSNFTLKIRSTKLEDSAMYFCASSGQLNSPLHFGNGTRLTVT.

This chain uses TRBV7-6 with TRBJ2-7, with TRBD2 matching over 8 bases. CDR1 and CDR2 (germline): SGHVS, FNYEAQ. The CDR3 covers 15 residues. Unmatched junction bases numbered 5, after V lost 1 base and J lost 3 bases. In DNA, the CDR3 is TGTGCCAGCAGCTTAGGGACTAGCCAATACTACGAGCAGTACTTC. Amino acid sequence: CASSLGTSQYYEQYF.